The subject of this entry is one T cell receptor (beta chain). Its antigen is not identified. This sample stems from a study of CD8 T cells in Susac syndrome. Broader study findings: Individuals included in the TCR sequencing and HLA analysis were acknowledged by the study to be relatively few in number.

Random hexamers were used to reverse transcribe the RNA input (roughly 0.5 to 1 ug). An immunoSEQ multiplex PCR generated amplified TCR beta CDR3 products spanning 54 Vbeta and 13 Jbeta. TCRdb redid the calling of the immunoSEQ multiplex PCR reads with MiXCR, one entry per CDR3 protein. The sample yields about 150,000 distinct CDR3 sequences, 85% to 95% seen once. Treatment-naive patients with stable or active relapsing-remitting disease were the multiple sclerosis controls. The CD8+ and CD4+ T cells were negatively isolated, with the TEMRA cells enriched by FACS. Per germline, CDR1 SQVTM and CDR2 ANQGSEA. This CDR3 contains 14 residues. Trimming pared 3 bases from V and 8 bases from J, leaving 16 bases between.

The sequencing input was CD8+ T cells from PBMCs. The receptor was derived from a human donor with multiple sclerosis. J is TRBJ2-2 and V is TRBV29-1; D may be TRBD2 (7 bases). The CDR3 loop is CSVEAGAPVGELFF. CDR3 DNA: TGCAGCGTTGAGGCGGGGGCCCCCGTTGGGGAGCTGTTTTTT.